This TCR beta chain was sequenced during a study of T-cell reconstitution after alpha-beta-depleted transplantation in children. About this clonotype itself: Its antigen is not known.

The study, taken as a whole, reports: Recipient T cells and thymic progenitors that survived were the source of the high TCRbeta diversity seen at day 60 in some patients. Several hundred rapidly expanded clones from non-depleted graft cells reportedly supplied alpha-beta T cells about two months post-transplant. T-cell counts and diversity at one year post-transplant came mainly from newly produced T cells.

A TCRbeta library incorporating unique molecular identifiers was prepared. From the PCR reads, TCRdb called clonotypes with MiXCR, one entry per CDR3 protein. Among about 980,000 distinct CDR3 sequences listed, roughly 29% were seen once. Germline CDR1 is SGHAT and CDR2 is FQNNGV. V lost 4 bases and J 2 bases, leaving 14 bases between the germline ends. The CDR3 totals 15 residues. The rearrangement joins TRBV11-2 to TRBJ1-1, with D possibly TRBD1 on 6 matching bases. This TCR was recovered from a boy under two years old who had a stem cell transplant for SCID, so the T cells may come from the graft donor. The sequencing here drew on PBMCs, mostly from graft donor cells, taken 360 days after TCRalphabeta/CD19-depleted stem cell transplant. CDR3 loop: CASSYKTGKNTEAFF. CDR3 DNA: TGTGCCAGCAGCTACAAGACAGGCAAAAACACTGAAGCTTTCTTT.